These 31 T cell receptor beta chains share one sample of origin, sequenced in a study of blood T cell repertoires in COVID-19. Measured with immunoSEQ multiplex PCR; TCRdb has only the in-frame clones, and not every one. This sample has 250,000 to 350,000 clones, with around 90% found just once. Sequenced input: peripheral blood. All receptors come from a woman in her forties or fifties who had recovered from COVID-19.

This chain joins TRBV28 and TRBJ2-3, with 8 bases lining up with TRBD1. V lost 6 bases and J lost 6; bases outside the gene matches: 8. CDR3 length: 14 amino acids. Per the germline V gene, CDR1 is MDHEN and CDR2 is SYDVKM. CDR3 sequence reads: CASSPGNRGDTQYF. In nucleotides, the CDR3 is TGTGCCAGCAGCCCGGGCAACAGGGGGGATACGCAGTATTTT.

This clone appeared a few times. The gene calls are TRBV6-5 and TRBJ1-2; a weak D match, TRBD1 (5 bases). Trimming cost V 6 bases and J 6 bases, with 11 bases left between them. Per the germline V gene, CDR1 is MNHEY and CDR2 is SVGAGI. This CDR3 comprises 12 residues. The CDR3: CASRRFRDGYTF. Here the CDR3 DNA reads TGTGCCAGCAGGCGCTTCAGGGATGGCTACACCTTC.

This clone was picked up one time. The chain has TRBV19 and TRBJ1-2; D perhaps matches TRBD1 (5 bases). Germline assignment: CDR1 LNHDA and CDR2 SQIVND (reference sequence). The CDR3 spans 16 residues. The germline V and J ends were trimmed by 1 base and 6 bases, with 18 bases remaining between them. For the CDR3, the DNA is TGTGCCAGTAGTATAGGCGACCGGCGCAGGGCAGATGGCTACACCTTC. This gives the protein CASSIGDRRRADGYTF.

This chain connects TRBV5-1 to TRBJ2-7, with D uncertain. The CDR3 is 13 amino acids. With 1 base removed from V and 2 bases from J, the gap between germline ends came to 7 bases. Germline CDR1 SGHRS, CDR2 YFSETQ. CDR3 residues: CASSLTPAYEQYF. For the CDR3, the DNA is TGCGCCAGCAGCTTGACGCCGGCCTACGAGCAGTACTTC.

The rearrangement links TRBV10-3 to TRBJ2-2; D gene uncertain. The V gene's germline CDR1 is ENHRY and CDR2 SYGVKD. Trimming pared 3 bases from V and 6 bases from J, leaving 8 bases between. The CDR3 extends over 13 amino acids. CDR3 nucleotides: TGTGCCATCAGTGAATCTAGACCCGGGGAGCTGTTTTTT. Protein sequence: CAISESRPGELFF.

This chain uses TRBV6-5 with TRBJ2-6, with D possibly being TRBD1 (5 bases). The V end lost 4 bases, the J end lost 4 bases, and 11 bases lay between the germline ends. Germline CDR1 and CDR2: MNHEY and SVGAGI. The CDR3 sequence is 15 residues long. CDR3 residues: CASSLAGLGANVLTF. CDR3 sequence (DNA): TGTGCCAGCAGTTTAGCAGGGTTAGGGGCCAACGTCCTGACTTTC.

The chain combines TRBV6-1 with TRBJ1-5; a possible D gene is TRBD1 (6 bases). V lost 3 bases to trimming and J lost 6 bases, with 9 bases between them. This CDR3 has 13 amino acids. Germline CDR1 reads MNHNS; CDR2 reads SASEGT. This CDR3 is CASSDHRAQPQHF. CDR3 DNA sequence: TGTGCCAGCAGTGACCACAGGGCTCAGCCCCAGCATTTT.

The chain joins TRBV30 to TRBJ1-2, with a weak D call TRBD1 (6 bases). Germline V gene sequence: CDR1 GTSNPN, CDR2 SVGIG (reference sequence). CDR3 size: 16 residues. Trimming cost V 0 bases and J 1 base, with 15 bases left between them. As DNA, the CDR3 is TGTGCCTGGAGTGTACCCGGCACAGGGTATAACTATGGCTACACCTTC. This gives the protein CAWSVPGTGYNYGYTF. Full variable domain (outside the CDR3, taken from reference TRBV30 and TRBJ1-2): SQTIHQWPATLVQPVGSPLSLECTVEGTSNPNLYWYRQAAGRGLQLLFYSVGIGQISSEVPQNLSASRPQDRQFILSSKKLLLSDSGFYLCAWSVPGTGYNYGYTFGSGTRLTVV.

The CDR3 DNA reads as TGTGCCAGCAGCCTAACGACTAGCCCCGGGGAGCTGTTTTTT. This gives the protein CASSLTTSPGELFF. This chain uses TRBV5-4 with TRBJ2-2, with 7 bases identical to TRBD2. The V segment lost 4 bases and the J segment 6 bases; nucleotides outside the gene matches: 6. Germline-derived CDR1 and CDR2 are SGHNT and YYREEE (reference sequence). The CDR3 length is 14 residues.

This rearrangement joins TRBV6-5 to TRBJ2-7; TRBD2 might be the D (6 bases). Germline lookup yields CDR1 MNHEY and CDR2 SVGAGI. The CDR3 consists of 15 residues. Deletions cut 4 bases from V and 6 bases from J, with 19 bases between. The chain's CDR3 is CASSSVGTLLSEQYF. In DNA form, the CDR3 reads TGTGCCAGCAGTTCTGTAGGGACTCTCCTTAGCGAGCAGTACTTC.

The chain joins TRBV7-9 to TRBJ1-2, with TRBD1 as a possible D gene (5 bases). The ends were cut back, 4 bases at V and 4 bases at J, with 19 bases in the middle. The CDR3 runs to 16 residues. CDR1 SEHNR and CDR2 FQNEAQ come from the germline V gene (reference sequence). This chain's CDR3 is CASSSNAGGAGYGYTF. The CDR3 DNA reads TGTGCCAGCAGCTCAAACGCCGGGGGAGCTGGCTATGGCTACACCTTC.

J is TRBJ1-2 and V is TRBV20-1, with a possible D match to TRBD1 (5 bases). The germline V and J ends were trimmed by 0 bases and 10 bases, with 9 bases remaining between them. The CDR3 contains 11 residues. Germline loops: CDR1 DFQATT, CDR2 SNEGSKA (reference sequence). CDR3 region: CSARDTGDYTF. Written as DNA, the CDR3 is TGCAGTGCTAGAGATACGGGGGACTACACCTTC.

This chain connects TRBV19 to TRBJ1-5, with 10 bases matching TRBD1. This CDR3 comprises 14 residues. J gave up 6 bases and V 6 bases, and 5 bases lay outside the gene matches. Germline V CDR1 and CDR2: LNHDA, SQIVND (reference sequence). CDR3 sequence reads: CASSYGTGAQPQHF. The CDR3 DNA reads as TGTGCCAGTAGCTACGGGACAGGGGCTCAGCCCCAGCATTTT.

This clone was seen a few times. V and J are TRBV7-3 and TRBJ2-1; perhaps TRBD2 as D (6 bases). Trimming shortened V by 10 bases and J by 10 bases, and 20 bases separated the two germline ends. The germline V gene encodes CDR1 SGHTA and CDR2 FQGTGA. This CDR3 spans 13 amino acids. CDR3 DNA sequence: TGTGCCACCCGGGTAGGGGTGGCGGGGGAGCAGTTCTTC. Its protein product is CATRVGVAGEQFF.

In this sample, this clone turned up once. CDR3 sequence: CASSLATVLNTEAFF. The CDR3 DNA is TGCGCCAGCAGCTTGGCCACGGTTCTGAACACTGAAGCTTTCTTT. This chain joins TRBV5-1 and TRBJ1-1; D uncertain. This CDR3 region has 15 residues. Germline loops: CDR1 SGHRS, CDR2 YFSETQ. V lost 0 bases to trimming and J lost 0 bases, with 9 bases between them.

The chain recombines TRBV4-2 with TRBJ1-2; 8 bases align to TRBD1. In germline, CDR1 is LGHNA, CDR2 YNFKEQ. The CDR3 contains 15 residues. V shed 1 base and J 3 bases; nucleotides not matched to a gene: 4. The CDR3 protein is CASSQVRGLDYGYTF. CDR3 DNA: TGTGCCAGCAGCCAAGTCAGGGGGCTCGACTATGGCTACACCTTC.

CDR3 nucleotides: TGCGCCAGCAGCCCGGGACAGGGGAACTCTGGGGCCAACGTCCTGACTTTC. This gives the protein CASSPGQGNSGANVLTF. This chain connects TRBV5-1 to TRBJ2-6; 10 positions agree with TRBD1. Germline CDR1 reads SGHRS; CDR2 reads YFSETQ. The CDR3 contains 17 residues. The trim removed 4 bases at V and 0 bases at J, leaving 4 bases unmatched. The full variable domain, completed using reference TRBV5-1 and TRBJ2-6, is KAGVTQTPRYLIKTRGQQVTLSCSPISGHRSVSWYQQTPGQGLQFLFEYFSETQRNKGNFPGRFSGRQFSNSRSEMNVSTLELGDSALYLCASSPGQGNSGANVLTFGAGSRLTVL.

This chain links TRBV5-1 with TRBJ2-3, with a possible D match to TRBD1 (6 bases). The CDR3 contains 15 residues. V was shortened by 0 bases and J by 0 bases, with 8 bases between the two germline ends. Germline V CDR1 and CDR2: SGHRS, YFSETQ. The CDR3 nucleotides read TGCGCCAGCAGCTTGGCAGGGGCTAGCACAGATACGCAGTATTTT. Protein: CASSLAGASTDTQYF.

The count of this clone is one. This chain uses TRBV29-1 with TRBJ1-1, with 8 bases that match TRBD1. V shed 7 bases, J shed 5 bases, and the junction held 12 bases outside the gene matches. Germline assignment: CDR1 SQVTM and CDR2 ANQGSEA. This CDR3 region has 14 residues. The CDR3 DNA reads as TGCAGCGGTACGGCCGGACAGGGTGGAACTGAAGCTTTCTTT. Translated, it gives CSGTAGQGGTEAFF.

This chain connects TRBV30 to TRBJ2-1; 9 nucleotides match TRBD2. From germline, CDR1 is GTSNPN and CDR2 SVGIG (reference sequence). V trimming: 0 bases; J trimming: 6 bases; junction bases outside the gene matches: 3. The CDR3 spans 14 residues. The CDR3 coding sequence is TGTGCCTGGAGTGTTGGCGGGGGGGCCAATGAGCAGTTCTTC. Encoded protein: CAWSVGGGANEQFF.

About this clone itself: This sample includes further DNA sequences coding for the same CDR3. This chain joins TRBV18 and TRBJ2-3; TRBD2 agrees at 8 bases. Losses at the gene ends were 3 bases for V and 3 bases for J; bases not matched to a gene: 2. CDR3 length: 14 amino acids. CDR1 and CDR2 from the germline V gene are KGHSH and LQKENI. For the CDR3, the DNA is TGTGCCAGCTCACCCAGCGGGGGTACAGATACGCAGTATTTT. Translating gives CASSPSGGTDTQYF.

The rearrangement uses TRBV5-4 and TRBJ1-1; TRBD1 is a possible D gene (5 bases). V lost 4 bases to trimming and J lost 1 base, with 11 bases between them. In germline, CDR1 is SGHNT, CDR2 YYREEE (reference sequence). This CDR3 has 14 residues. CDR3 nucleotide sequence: TGTGCCAGCAGCCCCCCCCAGGGGAACACTGAAGCTTTCTTT. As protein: CASSPPQGNTEAFF.

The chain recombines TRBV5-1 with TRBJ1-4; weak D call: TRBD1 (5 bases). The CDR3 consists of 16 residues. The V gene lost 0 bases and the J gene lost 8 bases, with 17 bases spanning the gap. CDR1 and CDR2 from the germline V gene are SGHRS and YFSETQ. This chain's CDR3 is CASSLAGRGFGEKLFF. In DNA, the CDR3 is TGCGCCAGCAGCTTGGCCGGGCGGGGGTTTGGGGAAAAACTGTTTTTT.

The CDR3 reads CAWSALQGSSGNTIYF. The CDR3 bases are TGTGCCTGGAGTGCATTACAGGGCTCCTCTGGAAACACCATATATTTT. The chain uses TRBV30 and TRBJ1-3; maybe TRBD1 (6 bases). V lost 1 base to trimming and J lost 0 bases, with 13 bases between them. Per the germline V gene, CDR1 is GTSNPN and CDR2 is SVGIG (reference sequence). The CDR3 totals 16 residues.

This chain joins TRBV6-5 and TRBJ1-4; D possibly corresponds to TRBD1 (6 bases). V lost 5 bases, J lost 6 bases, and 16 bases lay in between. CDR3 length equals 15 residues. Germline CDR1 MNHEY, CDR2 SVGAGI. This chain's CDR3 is CASSKTTGLDEKLFF. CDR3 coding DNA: TGTGCCAGCAGTAAAACAACAGGGTTGGATGAAAAACTGTTTTTT.

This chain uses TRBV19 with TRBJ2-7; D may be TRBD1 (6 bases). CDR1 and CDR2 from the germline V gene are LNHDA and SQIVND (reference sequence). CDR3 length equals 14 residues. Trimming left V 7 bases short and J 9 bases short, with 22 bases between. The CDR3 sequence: CASKATGSSGGQYF. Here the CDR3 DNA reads TGTGCCAGTAAAGCGACAGGTTCTTCAGGAGGGCAGTACTTC. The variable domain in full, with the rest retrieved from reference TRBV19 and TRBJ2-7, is DGGITQSPKYLFRKEGQNVTLSCEQNLNHDAMYWYRQDPGQGLRLIYYSQIVNDFQKGDIAEGYSVSREKKESFPLTVTSAQKNPTAFYLCASKATGSSGGQYFGPGTRLTVT.

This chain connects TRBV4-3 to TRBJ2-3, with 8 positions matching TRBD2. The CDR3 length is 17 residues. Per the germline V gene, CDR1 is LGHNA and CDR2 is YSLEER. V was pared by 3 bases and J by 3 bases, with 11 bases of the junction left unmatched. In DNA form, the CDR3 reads TGCGCCAGCAGCCATCCATTGGCGGGGGGCCCAACAGATACGCAGTATTTT. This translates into CASSHPLAGGPTDTQYF.

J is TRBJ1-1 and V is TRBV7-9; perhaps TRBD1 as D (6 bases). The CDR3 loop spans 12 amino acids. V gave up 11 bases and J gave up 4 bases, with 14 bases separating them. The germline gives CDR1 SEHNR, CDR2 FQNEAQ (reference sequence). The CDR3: CAGLRGSTEAFF. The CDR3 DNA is TGTGCCGGGTTAAGGGGGTCCACTGAAGCTTTCTTT.

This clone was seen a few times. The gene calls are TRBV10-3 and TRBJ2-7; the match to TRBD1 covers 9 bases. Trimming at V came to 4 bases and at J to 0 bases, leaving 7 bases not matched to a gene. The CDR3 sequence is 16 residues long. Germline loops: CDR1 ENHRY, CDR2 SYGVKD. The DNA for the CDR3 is TGTGCCATCAGTGGGTCCGGACAGGGGACCTCCTACGAGCAGTACTTC. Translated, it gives CAISGSGQGTSYEQYF.

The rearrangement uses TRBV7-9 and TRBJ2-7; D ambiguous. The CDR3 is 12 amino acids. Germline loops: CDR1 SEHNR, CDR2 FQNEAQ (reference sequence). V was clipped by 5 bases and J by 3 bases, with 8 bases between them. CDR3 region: CASSSPGYEQYF. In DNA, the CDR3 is TGTGCCAGCAGCAGTCCAGGCTACGAGCAGTACTTC. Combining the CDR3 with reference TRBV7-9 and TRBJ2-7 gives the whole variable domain DTGVSQNPRHKITKRGQNVTFRCDPISEHNRLYWYRQTLGQGPEFLTYFQNEAQLEKSRLLSDRFSAERPKGSFSTLEIQRTEQGDSAMYLCASSSPGYEQYFGPGTRLTVT.

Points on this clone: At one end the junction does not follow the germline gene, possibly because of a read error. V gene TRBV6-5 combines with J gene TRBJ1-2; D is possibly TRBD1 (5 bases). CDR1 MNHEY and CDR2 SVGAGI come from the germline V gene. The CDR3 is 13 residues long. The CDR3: CASSYETLGTKNF. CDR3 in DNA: TGTGCCAGCAGTTACGAAACACTGGGGACTAAGAACTTC.